The next 22 T cell receptor beta chains were all read from a single sample in a study of T cell responses to AZD1222 COVID-19 vaccine. Clones were read by immunoSEQ multiplex PCR, and TCRdb kept only the in-frame ones, dropping some. The table lists some 120,000 clones, about 88% of them singletons, with around 30% in the top ten. Sequenced here: peripheral blood, sampled on day 0 of AZD1222 vaccination. Every receptor here comes from an adult in good health.

V and J are TRBV10-1 and TRBJ2-2; the match to TRBD1 covers 9 bases. Germline V CDR1 and CDR2: WNHNN, SYGVQD (reference sequence). This CDR3 comprises 19 residues. With 8 bases clipped from V and 5 bases from J, the junction kept 21 bases outside the gene matches. The CDR3 bases are TGCGCCAGCTCATATCCGGGGGACAGGGCAGGTAGACAGACCGGGGAGCTGTTTTTT. Translating it yields CASSYPGDRAGRQTGELFF.

This clone was seen once. The chain uses TRBV6-4 and TRBJ2-3; TRBD2 might be the D (6 bases). Germline CDR1 MRHNA, CDR2 SNTAGT. Trimming took off 0 bases at V and 4 bases at J, with 11 bases between the two ends. The length of the CDR3 is 15 residues. CDR3 sequence: CASSDSVGGSDTQYF. CDR3 nucleotides: TGTGCCAGCAGTGACTCTGTGGGAGGCTCAGATACGCAGTATTTT.

This rearrangement joins TRBV4-3 to TRBJ1-2; D is ambiguous. The germline V gene has CDR1 LGHNA and CDR2 YSLEER. The CDR3 is 15 residues long. With 0 bases removed from V and 3 bases from J, the gap between germline ends came to 11 bases. The CDR3 loop is CASSQDLDGDYGYTF. Here the CDR3 DNA reads TGCGCCAGCAGCCAAGATCTTGACGGGGACTATGGCTACACCTTC.

The rearrangement joins TRBV3-1 (or the pseudogene TRBV3-2) to TRBJ2-7; possible D gene TRBD1, 6 bases. Trimming pared 5 bases from V and 6 bases from J, leaving 14 bases between. The germline V gene encodes CDR1 LGHDT and CDR2 YNNKEL (reference sequence). CDR3 length: 13 residues. The CDR3 DNA is TGTGCCAGCAGCTCGACAGGTAACTCCGAGCAGTACTTC. This translates into CASSSTGNSEQYF.

The chain couples TRBV7-2 to TRBJ1-5; perhaps TRBD1 as D (5 bases). The CDR3 extends over 14 amino acids. V lost 1 base and J 7 bases, leaving 11 bases between the germline ends. CDR1 is SGHTA, CDR2 FQGNSA, per germline. In DNA form, the CDR3 reads TGTGCCAGCAGCTTAGGTCAGGGCGGCCAGCCCCAGCATTTT. Protein sequence: CASSLGQGGQPQHF.

The genes are TRBV9 and TRBJ1-4, with a tentative D call TRBD1 (6 bases). The V gene lost 3 bases and the J gene lost 6 bases, with 15 bases spanning the gap. In germline, CDR1 is SGDLS, CDR2 YYNGEE. CDR3 length: 15 residues. CDR3 sequence reads: CASSAERGRDEKLFF. CDR3 coding DNA: TGTGCCAGCAGCGCGGAGAGGGGGAGGGATGAAAAACTGTTTTTT.

The chain has TRBV20-1 and TRBJ2-1; D perhaps matches TRBD1 (5 bases). The CDR3 is 14 amino acids. Trimming pared 3 bases from V and 0 bases from J, leaving 9 bases between. Germline-derived CDR1 and CDR2 are DFQATT and SNEGSKA (reference sequence). The CDR3 DNA follows: TGCAGTGCTAGTCGACAGAACTCCTACAATGAGCAGTTCTTC. It codes for CSASRQNSYNEQFF.

The rearrangement links TRBV19 to TRBJ1-2; possible D gene TRBD1, 6 bases. This CDR3 is 12 amino acids long. Trimming stripped 9 bases from V and 7 bases from J, with 15 bases between. Germline CDR1 LNHDA, CDR2 SQIVND (reference sequence). CDR3 amino acids: CASSAPGVGYTF. The CDR3, as DNA: TGTGCCAGCTCGGCGCCAGGGGTTGGCTACACCTTC.

The chain uses TRBV14 and TRBJ1-3; perhaps TRBD1 as D (5 bases). This CDR3 has 16 residues. Trimming left V 0 bases short and J 1 base short, with 10 bases between. Looked up from germline, CDR1 is SGHDN and CDR2 is FVKESK. This chain's CDR3 is CASSQEQGRSGNTIYF. The CDR3 coding sequence is TGTGCCAGCAGCCAAGAGCAGGGACGGTCTGGAAACACCATATATTTT.

This rearrangement joins TRBV5-1 to TRBJ2-2; 7 positions agree with TRBD2. Germline V gene lookup returns CDR1 SGHRS and CDR2 YFSETQ. This CDR3 spans 15 amino acids. V trimming: 4 bases; J trimming: 6 bases; junction bases outside the gene matches: 9. The CDR3 DNA reads as TGCGCCAGCAGCAGTAGCGGGTCCTCAGCCGGGGAGCTGTTTTTT. This encodes CASSSSGSSAGELFF.

V gene TRBV11-2 combines with J gene TRBJ1-1; no firm D call. Germline-derived CDR1 and CDR2 are SGHAT and FQNNGV. V lost 3 bases and J 4 bases, leaving 6 bases between the germline ends. This CDR3 comprises 12 residues. The CDR3 DNA sequence: TGTGCCAGCAGCTTCGGCTTCACTGAAGCTTTCTTT. Translating it yields CASSFGFTEAFF.

This clone has a single count. The V and J genes are TRBV10-3 and TRBJ1-5; a possible D gene is TRBD1 (5 bases). With 0 bases removed from V and 3 bases from J, the gap between germline ends came to 9 bases. This CDR3 spans 15 amino acids. Germline assignment: CDR1 ENHRY and CDR2 SYGVKD. The CDR3 spells CAISESTGPNQPQHF. The CDR3 region has the DNA TGTGCCATCAGTGAGTCCACAGGACCCAATCAGCCCCAGCATTTT.

This chain joins TRBV3-1 (or the pseudogene TRBV3-2) and TRBJ2-1; perhaps TRBD2 as D (6 bases). Trimming stripped 2 bases from V and 6 bases from J, with 17 bases between. This CDR3 is built from 16 residues. The germline V gene encodes CDR1 LGHDT and CDR2 YNNKEL (reference sequence). The CDR3 reads CASSQTSGTGGNEQFF. CDR3 DNA sequence: TGTGCCAGCAGCCAAACCTCCGGGACTGGGGGCAATGAGCAGTTCTTC.

The chain uses TRBV6-5 and TRBJ1-4; TRBD1 matches 7 bases. Germline V gene data show CDR1 as MNHEY and CDR2 as SVGAGI. Trimming cost V 4 bases and J 6 bases; bases outside gene matches: 5. The length of the CDR3 is 14 residues. The CDR3 DNA follows: TGTGCCAGCAGTTTACGGACAGGAGATGAAAAACTGTTTTTT. Translating gives CASSLRTGDEKLFF.

This clone was seen once. The J gene is TRBJ2-1, the V gene TRBV12-5; TRBD2 aligns across 9 bases. Unmatched junction bases numbered 10, after V lost 5 bases and J lost 5 bases. Looked up from germline, CDR1 is LGHNT and CDR2 is FRNRAP. CDR3 size: 16 residues. The CDR3 sequence is CASGASRTSENNEQFF. The CDR3 DNA is TGTGCTAGTGGTGCAAGCCGGACTAGCGAAAACAATGAGCAGTTCTTC.

The gene calls are TRBV3-1 (or the pseudogene TRBV3-2) and TRBJ1-2; TRBD1 might be the D (5 bases). Germline V gives CDR1 LGHDT, CDR2 YNNKEL (reference sequence). The CDR3 is made up of 12 amino acids. With 8 bases removed from V and 2 bases from J, the gap between germline ends came to 9 bases. CDR3 DNA sequence: TGTGCCAGCGGAAGGGGCAACTATGGCTACACCTTC. Its protein product is CASGRGNYGYTF.

The rearrangement links TRBV18 to TRBJ1-2; possibly TRBD1 for D (6 bases). The germline V and J ends were trimmed by 5 bases and 2 bases, with 9 bases remaining between them. Germline loops: CDR1 KGHSH, CDR2 LQKENI. This CDR3 region has 13 residues. The chain's CDR3 is CASSDTGNYGYTF. CDR3 sequence (DNA): TGTGCCAGCTCAGACACAGGGAACTATGGCTACACCTTC.

This clone showed up just a few times. This chain joins TRBV2 and TRBJ2-5; D remains unclear. The V end was cut by 7 bases, the J end by 4 bases, with 10 bases between. The V gene's germline CDR1 is SNHLY and CDR2 FYNNEI. The CDR3 is made up of 12 amino acids. Written as DNA, the CDR3 is TGTGCCAGCAATGTTGAGGTAGAGACCCAGTACTTC. The encoded protein is CASNVEVETQYF.

CDR3 sequence reads: CASSLTLLGTGELFF. The CDR3 DNA reads as TGTGCCAGCAGCTTAACTTTGTTGGGGACCGGGGAGCTGTTTTTT. V gene TRBV7-2 combines with J gene TRBJ2-2; D is ambiguous. The CDR3 loop spans 15 amino acids. V lost 2 bases to trimming and J lost 5 bases, with 12 bases between them. CDR1 is SGHTA and CDR2 is FQGNSA in the germline V gene. Variable domain in full (rest from reference TRBV7-2 and TRBJ2-2): GAGVSQSPSNKVTEKGKDVELRCDPISGHTALYWYRQSLGQGLEFLIYFQGNSAPDKSGLPSDRFSAERTGGSVSTLTIQRTQQEDSAVYLCASSLTLLGTGELFFGEGSRLTVL.

This chain links TRBV29-1 with TRBJ1-2; TRBD1 is a possible D gene (6 bases). Germline CDR1 and CDR2: SQVTM and ANQGSEA. V gave up 3 bases and J gave up 4 bases, with 9 bases separating them. The CDR3 spans 12 residues. The CDR3 DNA reads as TGCAGCGTTGATGGGGGCCTCTATGGCTACACCTTC. Translated: CSVDGGLYGYTF.

The chain couples TRBV29-1 to TRBJ1-1; TRBD1 matches 9 bases. Trimming at V came to 7 bases and at J to 2 bases, leaving 5 bases not matched to a gene. Germline CDR1 and CDR2: SQVTM and ANQGSEA. This CDR3 region has 13 residues. CDR3 in DNA: TGCAGCGGCCTGGGACAGGGAAACACTGAAGCTTTCTTT. Encoded protein: CSGLGQGNTEAFF. Full variable domain (missing parts from reference TRBV29-1 and TRBJ1-1): SAVISQKPSRDICQRGTSLTIQCQVDSQVTMMFWYRQQPGQSLTLIATANQGSEATYESGFVIDKFPISRPNLTFSTLTVSNMSPEDSSIYLCSGLGQGNTEAFFGQGTRLTVV.

The chain combines TRBV28 with TRBJ1-5, with a weak D call TRBD1 (6 bases). The length of the CDR3 is 18 residues. Germline V gene data show CDR1 as MDHEN and CDR2 as SYDVKM. V lost 3 bases, J lost 0 bases, and 18 bases lay in between. The CDR3 sequence: CASSLMGASPYSNQPQHF. Here the CDR3 DNA reads TGTGCCAGCAGTTTGATGGGGGCGAGCCCGTATAGCAATCAGCCCCAGCATTTT.